Following are 6 T cell receptor beta chains from one sample sequenced in a study of T cell clonotyping in hematopoietic cell transplantation. Sequencing used immunoSEQ multiplex PCR; TCRdb keeps in-frame clones, though not all of them. The sample contains some 40,000 clones, roughly 92% of which appear only once. Sequencing was carried out using peripheral blood mononuclear cells. The receptors were sampled from a woman aged 45-65 years in good health. Some clones in this sample may be carry-over from other donors' samples.

The chain carries TRBV11-1 and TRBJ2-3; D might be TRBD2 (6 bases). Germline-derived CDR1 and CDR2 are SGHAT and FQDESV (reference sequence). The germline V and J ends were trimmed by 3 bases and 9 bases, with 10 bases remaining between them. CDR3 size: 12 residues. This CDR3 is CASSLEGGTQYF. CDR3 bases: TGTGCCAGCAGCTTGGAGGGAGGAACGCAGTATTTT. The full variable domain, in which reference TRBV11-1 and TRBJ2-3 provide the parts outside the CDR3, is EAEVAQSPRYKITEKSQAVAFWCDPISGHATLYWYRQILGQGPELLVQFQDESVVDDSQLPKDRFSAERLKGVDSTLKIQPAELGDSAMYLCASSLEGGTQYFGPGTRLTVL.

The chain couples TRBV7-2 to TRBJ2-1; the D is unclear. With 5 bases removed from V and 8 bases from J, the gap between germline ends came to 16 bases. CDR1 and CDR2 from the germline V gene are SGHTA and FQGNSA. The CDR3 is made up of 14 amino acids. CDR3 in amino acids: CASSVPPGSDEQFF. CDR3 nucleotides: TGTGCCAGCAGCGTCCCACCGGGCTCCGATGAGCAGTTCTTC. The full variable domain, in which reference TRBV7-2 and TRBJ2-1 provide the parts outside the CDR3, is GAGVSQSPSNKVTEKGKDVELRCDPISGHTALYWYRQSLGQGLEFLIYFQGNSAPDKSGLPSDRFSAERTGGSVSTLTIQRTQQEDSAVYLCASSVPPGSDEQFFGPGTRLTVL.

This clone was seen once. This chain links TRBV11-3 with TRBJ2-5; 8 nucleotides line up with TRBD2. With V trimmed by 4 bases and J by 3 bases, 10 bases remained unmatched. The germline V gene encodes CDR1 SGHNT and CDR2 YENEEA. This CDR3 has 16 amino acids. Written as DNA, the CDR3 is TGTGCCAGCAGCTCCAGGGAGGGTAGCGGGAAAGAGACCCAGTACTTC. Translation gives CASSSREGSGKETQYF.

This chain joins TRBV2 and TRBJ1-1; TRBD1 aligns across 8 bases. Germline V lookup: CDR1 SNHLY, CDR2 FYNNEI. The CDR3 has 14 residues. With 3 bases clipped from V and 5 bases from J, the junction kept 5 bases outside the gene matches. The CDR3 DNA sequence: TGTGCCAGCAGTGAGGACAGGGAGGGGACTGAAGCTTTCTTT. Its protein is CASSEDREGTEAFF.

This clone has only one observation. The chain recombines TRBV19 with TRBJ1-5, with 10 bases matching TRBD1. The CDR3 runs to 17 residues. In germline, CDR1 is LNHDA, CDR2 SQIVND (reference sequence). Trimming at V came to 5 bases and at J to 0 bases, leaving 7 bases not matched to a gene. For the CDR3, the DNA is TGTGCCAGTAGTGCAACGGGACAGGGGTTTAGCAATCAGCCCCAGCATTTT. It codes for CASSATGQGFSNQPQHF.

This chain links TRBV7-2 with TRBJ2-1, with 7 bases fitting TRBD2. This CDR3 region has 17 residues. With V trimmed by 5 bases and J by 1 base, 11 bases remained unmatched. The germline V gene has CDR1 SGHTA and CDR2 FQGNSA. The CDR3 bases are TGTGCCAGCAGCCCTGGACTAGGAGGTACATCCTACAATGAGCAGTTCTTC. Translated, it gives CASSPGLGGTSYNEQFF.